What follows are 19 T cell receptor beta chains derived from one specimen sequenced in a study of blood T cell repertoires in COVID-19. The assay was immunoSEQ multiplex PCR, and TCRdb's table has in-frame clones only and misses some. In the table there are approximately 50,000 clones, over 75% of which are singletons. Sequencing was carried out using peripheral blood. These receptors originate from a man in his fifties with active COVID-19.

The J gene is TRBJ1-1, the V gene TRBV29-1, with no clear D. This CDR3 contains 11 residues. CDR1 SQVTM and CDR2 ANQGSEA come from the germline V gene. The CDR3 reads CSIKTNTEAFF. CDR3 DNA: TGCAGTATAAAGACAAACACTGAAGCTTTCTTT.

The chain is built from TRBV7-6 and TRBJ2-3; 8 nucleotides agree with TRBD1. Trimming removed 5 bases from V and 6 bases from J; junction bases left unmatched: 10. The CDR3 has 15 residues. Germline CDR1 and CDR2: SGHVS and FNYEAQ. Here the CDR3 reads CASSPWTGRADTQYF. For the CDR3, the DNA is TGTGCCAGCAGCCCCTGGACAGGGAGAGCCGATACGCAGTATTTT. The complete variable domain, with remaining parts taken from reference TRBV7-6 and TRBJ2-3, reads GAGVSQSPRYKVTKRGQDVALRCDPISGHVSLYWYRQALGQGPEFLTYFNYEAQQDKSGLPNDRFSAERPEGSISTLTIQRTEQRDSAMYRCASSPWTGRADTQYFGPGTRLTVL.

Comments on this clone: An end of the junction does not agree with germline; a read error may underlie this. The chain's CDR3 is CASSQFSGQVELGF. As DNA, the CDR3 is TGTGCCAGCAGCCAATTCTCGGGACAGGTCGAATTAGGGTTC. The chain recombines TRBV3-1 (or the pseudogene TRBV3-2) with TRBJ1-2, with 8 bases lining up with TRBD1. CDR3 length equals 14 residues. Per the germline V gene, CDR1 is LGHDT and CDR2 is YNNKEL (reference sequence).

The CDR3 is CASGLTGGFGNTIYF. The CDR3 coding sequence is TGTGCCAGCGGCCTCACAGGGGGCTTTGGAAACACCATATATTTT. The V call is TRBV2, the J call TRBJ1-3, with 9 positions matching TRBD1. Germline CDR1 and CDR2: SNHLY and FYNNEI. The CDR3 extends over 15 amino acids. V gave up 8 bases and J gave up 3 bases; unmatched junction bases: 8.

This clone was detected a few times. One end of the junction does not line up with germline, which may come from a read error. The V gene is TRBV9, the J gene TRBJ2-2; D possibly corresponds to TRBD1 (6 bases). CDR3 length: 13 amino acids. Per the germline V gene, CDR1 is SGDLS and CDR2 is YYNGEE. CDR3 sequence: CASSVGKEGGLFF. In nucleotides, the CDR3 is TGTGCCAGCAGCGTAGGGAAAGAAGGGGGGCTGTTTTTT.

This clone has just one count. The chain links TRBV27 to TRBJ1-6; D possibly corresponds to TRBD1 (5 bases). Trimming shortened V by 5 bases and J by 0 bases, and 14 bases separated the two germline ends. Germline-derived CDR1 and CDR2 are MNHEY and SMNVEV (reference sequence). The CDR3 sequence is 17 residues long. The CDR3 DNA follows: TGTGCCAGCAGTGGGTATGGGGCGAGCTCCTATAATTCACCCCTCCACTTT. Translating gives CASSGYGASSYNSPLHF.

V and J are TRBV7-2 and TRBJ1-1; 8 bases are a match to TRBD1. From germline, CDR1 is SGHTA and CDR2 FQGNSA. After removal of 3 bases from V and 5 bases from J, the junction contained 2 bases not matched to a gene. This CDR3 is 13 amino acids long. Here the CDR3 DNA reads TGTGCCAGCAGCTTTACAGGGGGGACTGAAGCTTTCTTT. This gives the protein CASSFTGGTEAFF. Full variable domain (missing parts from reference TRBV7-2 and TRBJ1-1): GAGVSQSPSNKVTEKGKDVELRCDPISGHTALYWYRQSLGQGLEFLIYFQGNSAPDKSGLPSDRFSAERTGGSVSTLTIQRTQQEDSAVYLCASSFTGGTEAFFGQGTRLTVV.

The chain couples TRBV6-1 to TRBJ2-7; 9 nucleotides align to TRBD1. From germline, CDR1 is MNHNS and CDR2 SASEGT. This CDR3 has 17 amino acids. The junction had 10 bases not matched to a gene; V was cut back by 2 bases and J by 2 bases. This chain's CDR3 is CASSESRGTGSPYEQYF. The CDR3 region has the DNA TGTGCCAGCAGTGAATCGCGGGGGACAGGGTCACCCTACGAGCAGTACTTC.

The CDR3 region has the DNA TGCAGCTCAACCGAGTCTACAGATACGCAGTATTTT. Translating gives CSSTESTDTQYF. J is TRBJ2-3 and V is TRBV29-1; D call uncertain. V lost 8 bases, J lost 3 bases, and 12 bases lay in between. Germline assignment: CDR1 SQVTM and CDR2 ANQGSEA. This CDR3 has 12 amino acids.

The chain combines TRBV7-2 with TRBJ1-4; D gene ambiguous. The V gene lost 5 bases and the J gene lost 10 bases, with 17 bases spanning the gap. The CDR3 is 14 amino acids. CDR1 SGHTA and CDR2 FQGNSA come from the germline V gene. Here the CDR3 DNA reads TGTGCCAGCAGCCCCCCAAGAGCAGGCGCAAAACTGTTTTTT. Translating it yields CASSPPRAGAKLFF.

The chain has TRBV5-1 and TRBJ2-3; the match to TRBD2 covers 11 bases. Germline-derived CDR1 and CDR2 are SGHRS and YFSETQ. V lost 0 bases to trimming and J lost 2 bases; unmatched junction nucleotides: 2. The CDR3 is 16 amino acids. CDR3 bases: TGCGCCAGCAGCTTGGGACTAGCGGGGCCCACAGATACGCAGTATTTT. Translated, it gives CASSLGLAGPTDTQYF.

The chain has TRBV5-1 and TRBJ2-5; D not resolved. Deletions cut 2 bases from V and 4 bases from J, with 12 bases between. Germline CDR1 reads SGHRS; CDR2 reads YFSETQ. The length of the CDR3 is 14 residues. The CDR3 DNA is TGCGCCAGCAGCTTACAGACACCCTCAGAGACCCAGTACTTC. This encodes CASSLQTPSETQYF.

CDR3 in amino acids: CASSEETGKMSYEQYF. CDR3 DNA sequence: TGTGCCAGCTCAGAGGAAACAGGGAAGATGAGCTACGAGCAGTACTTC. The rearrangement joins TRBV2 to TRBJ2-7, with a weak D call TRBD1 (6 bases). The CDR3 spans 16 residues. V dropped 8 bases and J dropped 3 bases, with 23 bases sitting between them. Germline V gene sequence: CDR1 SNHLY, CDR2 FYNNEI.

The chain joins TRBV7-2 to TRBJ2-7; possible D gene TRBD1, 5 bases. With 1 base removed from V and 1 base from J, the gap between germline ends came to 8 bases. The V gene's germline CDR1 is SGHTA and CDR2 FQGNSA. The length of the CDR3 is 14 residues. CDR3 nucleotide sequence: TGTGCCAGCAGCTTAGGTAGGGGTTCCTACGAGCAGTACTTC. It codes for CASSLGRGSYEQYF.

The CDR3 nucleotides read TGTGCCAGCAGCCCTACCCCTCCGGGGAGCTCCTACGAGCAGTACTTC. It codes for CASSPTPPGSSYEQYF. The chain recombines TRBV7-6 with TRBJ2-7; tentatively, D is TRBD2 (5 bases). This CDR3 spans 16 amino acids. Trimming left V 5 bases short and J 0 bases short, with 17 bases between. Germline loops: CDR1 SGHVS, CDR2 FNYEAQ.

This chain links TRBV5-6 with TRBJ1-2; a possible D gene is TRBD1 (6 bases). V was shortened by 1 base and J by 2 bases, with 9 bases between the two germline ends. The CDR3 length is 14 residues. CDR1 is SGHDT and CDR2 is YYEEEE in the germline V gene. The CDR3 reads CASSLQQGNYGYTF. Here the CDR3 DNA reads TGTGCCAGCAGCTTGCAACAGGGCAACTATGGCTACACCTTC.

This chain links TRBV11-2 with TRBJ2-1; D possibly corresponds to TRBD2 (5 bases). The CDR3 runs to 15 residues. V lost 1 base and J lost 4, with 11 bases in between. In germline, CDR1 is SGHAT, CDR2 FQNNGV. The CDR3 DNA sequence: TGTGCCAGCAGCTTAGCCCTAGCCGAATACAATGAGCAGTTCTTC. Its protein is CASSLALAEYNEQFF.

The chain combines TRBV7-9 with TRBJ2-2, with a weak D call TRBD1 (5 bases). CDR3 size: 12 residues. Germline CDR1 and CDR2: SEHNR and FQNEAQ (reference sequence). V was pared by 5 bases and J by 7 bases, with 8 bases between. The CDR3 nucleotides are TGTGCCAGCAGCCTCCAGGGCGGGGAGCTGTTTTTT. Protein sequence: CASSLQGGELFF.

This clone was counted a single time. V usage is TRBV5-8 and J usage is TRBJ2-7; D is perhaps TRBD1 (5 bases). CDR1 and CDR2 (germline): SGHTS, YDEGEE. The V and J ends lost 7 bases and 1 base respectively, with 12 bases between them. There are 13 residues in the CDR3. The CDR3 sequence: CASPKGFSYEQYF. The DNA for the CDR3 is TGTGCCAGCCCGAAGGGGTTTTCCTACGAGCAGTACTTC. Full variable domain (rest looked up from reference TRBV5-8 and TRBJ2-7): EAGVTQSPTHLIKTRGQQATLRCSPISGHTSVYWYQQALGLGLQFLLWYDEGEERNRGNFPPRFSGRQFPNYSSELNVNALELEDSALYLCASPKGFSYEQYFGPGTRLTVT.